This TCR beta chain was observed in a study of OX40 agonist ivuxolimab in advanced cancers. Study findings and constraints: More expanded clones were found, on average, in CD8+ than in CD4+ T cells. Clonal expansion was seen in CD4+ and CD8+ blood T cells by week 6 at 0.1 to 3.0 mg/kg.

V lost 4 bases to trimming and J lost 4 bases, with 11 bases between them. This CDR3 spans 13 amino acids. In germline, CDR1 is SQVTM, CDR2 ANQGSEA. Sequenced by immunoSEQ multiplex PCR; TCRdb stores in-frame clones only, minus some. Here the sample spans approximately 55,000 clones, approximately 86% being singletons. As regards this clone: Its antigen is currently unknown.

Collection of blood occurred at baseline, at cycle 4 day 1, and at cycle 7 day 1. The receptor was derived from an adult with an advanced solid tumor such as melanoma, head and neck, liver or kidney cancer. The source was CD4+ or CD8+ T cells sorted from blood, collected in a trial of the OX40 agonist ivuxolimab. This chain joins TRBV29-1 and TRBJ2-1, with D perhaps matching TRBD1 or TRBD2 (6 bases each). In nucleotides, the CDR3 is TGCAGCGTTGGGTGGAGGGGGTACAATGAGCAGTTCTTC. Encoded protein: CSVGWRGYNEQFF.